The rows below give T cell receptor beta chains drawn from one sample of a study of blood T cell repertoires in COVID-19. The assay was immunoSEQ multiplex PCR, and TCRdb's table has in-frame clones only and misses some. Of about 240,000 clones in the sample, roughly 86% were seen once. Sequenced sample: PBMCs or T cells enriched from blood (not recorded which). The receptors derive from a woman aged 40 to 50 with acute COVID-19. Each CDR3 is given with its conserved first and last residue. Fields, in order: J gene, D gene, clone size, V gene, CDR3 DNA, CDR3 protein. A D gene is named only where the DNA matches it firmly. The size field is filled for only some rows; it gives once, few, many or a size class.

J: TRBJ2-1
D: TRBD2
size: -
V: TRBV27
DNA: TGTGCCAGCAGATCCTTAGGGGGACTAGAGTACAATGAGCAGTTCTTC
CDR3: CASRSLGGLEYNEQFF

J: TRBJ2-5
D: -
size: few
V: TRBV2
DNA: TGTGCCAGCAGTGAAGCACGGGAGACCCAGTACTTC
CDR3: CASSEARETQYF

J: TRBJ1-1
D: TRBD1
size: -
V: TRBV9
DNA: TGTGCCAGCAGCGTAGACCCCCGGGACAGAGAAGCTTTCTTT
CDR3: CASSVDPRDREAFF

J: TRBJ2-1
D: -
size: -
V: TRBV11-3
DNA: TGTGCCAGCAGCCAGGGGATGGCTTCCTACAATGAGCAGTTCTTC
CDR3: CASSQGMASYNEQFF

J: TRBJ2-1
D: TRBD2
size: few
V: TRBV3-1/TRBV3-2
DNA: TGTGCCAGCAGCCATATAGCGGGAGGTGTCGATGAGCAGTTCTTC
CDR3: CASSHIAGGVDEQFF

J: TRBJ1-4
D: -
size: -
V: TRBV5-1
DNA: TGCGCCAGCAGCCGGACAGTCAATGAAAAACTGTTTTTT
CDR3: CASSRTVNEKLFF

J: TRBJ2-2
D: -
size: -
V: TRBV4-1
DNA: TGCGCCAGCAGCCAAGATCCAACAGGTGAATCGAACACCGGGGAGCTGTTTTTT
CDR3: CASSQDPTGESNTGELFF

J: TRBJ2-2
D: TRBD2
size: -
V: TRBV19
DNA: TGTGCCAGTAGTATGCGGCTAGCGGGACCGAACACCGGGGAGCTGTTTTTT
CDR3: CASSMRLAGPNTGELFF

J: TRBJ1-5
D: -
size: -
V: TRBV11-3
DNA: TGTGCCAGCAGCCTAGGGGGGGGCGGCAATCAGCCCCAGCATTTT
CDR3: CASSLGGGGNQPQHF

J: TRBJ2-7
D: -
size: -
V: TRBV3-1/TRBV3-2
DNA: TGTGCCAGCAGCCAAGATCTACTCTACGAGCAGTACTTC
CDR3: CASSQDLLYEQYF

J: TRBJ2-1
D: TRBD1
size: -
V: TRBV18
DNA: TGTGCCAGCTCACTAGACGGGACAGGGGAGGGTGAGCAGTTCTTC
CDR3: CASSLDGTGEGEQFF

J: TRBJ2-1
D: -
size: -
V: TRBV19
DNA: TGTGCCAGTAGTATACTACAGTTCAATGAGCAGTTCTTC
CDR3: CASSILQFNEQFF

J: TRBJ1-6
D: -
size: -
V: TRBV6-1
DNA: TGTGCCAGCAGTGAATTTTATGGGGCTGATAATTCACCCCTCCACTTT
CDR3: CASSEFYGADNSPLHF

J: TRBJ2-1
D: TRBD2
size: -
V: TRBV29-1
DNA: TGCTCCGGGACTAGCGGGACCTATGAGCAGTTCTTC
CDR3: CSGTSGTYEQFF

J: TRBJ1-1
D: TRBD1
size: -
V: TRBV13
DNA: TGTGCCAGCAGCTTAGGCCTGGACAGGCAACTGAACACTGAAGCTTTCTTT
CDR3: CASSLGLDRQLNTEAFF

J: TRBJ2-7
D: TRBD1
size: -
V: TRBV5-1
DNA: TGCGCCAGCAGCTCCGGGACAGGGGGCTCCTACGAGCAGTACTTC
CDR3: CASSSGTGGSYEQYF

J: TRBJ2-6
D: -
size: -
V: TRBV6-5
DNA: TGTGCCACCACAGGGGGGGCATCTGGGGCCAACGTCCTGACTTTC
CDR3: CATTGGASGANVLTF

J: TRBJ1-3
D: -
size: -
V: TRBV5-8
DNA: TGTGCCAGCAGCTTCTACGGCGGCAACTCTGGAAACACCATATATTTT
CDR3: CASSFYGGNSGNTIYF

J: TRBJ1-1
D: -
size: -
V: TRBV7-9
DNA: TGTGCCAGCAGCTCCATTTCGGGGTACACTGAAGCTTTCTTT
CDR3: CASSSISGYTEAFF

J: TRBJ2-7
D: -
size: -
V: TRBV11-3
DNA: TGTGCCAGCAGCTCCCGGGACATTCGGGGCCCACGGGACCGAACCTACGAGCAGTACTTC
CDR3: CASSSRDIRGPRDRTYEQYF

J: TRBJ1-5
D: -
size: -
V: TRBV5-1
DNA: TGCGCCAGCAGCTTGGGGCAGAATAGCAATCAGCCCCAGCATTTT
CDR3: CASSLGQNSNQPQHF

J: TRBJ2-1
D: -
size: -
V: TRBV30
DNA: TGTGCCTGGACTCCCGGGACCTACAATGAGCAGTTCTTC
CDR3: CAWTPGTYNEQFF

J: TRBJ1-5
D: -
size: -
V: TRBV5-5
DNA: TGTGCCAGCAGCTTGGACGGGGTTAGCAATCAGCCCCAGCATTTT
CDR3: CASSLDGVSNQPQHF

J: TRBJ2-7
D: -
size: -
V: TRBV6-5
DNA: TGTGCCAGCAGCCAGATGTCCTACGAGCAGTACTTC
CDR3: CASSQMSYEQYF

J: TRBJ1-2
D: -
size: -
V: TRBV3-1/TRBV3-2
DNA: TGTGCCAGCAGCCGACAAGCGGGGCCCGACTCATATGGCTACACCTTC
CDR3: CASSRQAGPDSYGYTF

J: TRBJ2-7
D: TRBD2
size: -
V: TRBV25-1
DNA: TGTGCCAGCAGTGACCGGACTAGCGGGATTTCCTACGAGCAGTACTTC
CDR3: CASSDRTSGISYEQYF

J: TRBJ1-1
D: TRBD1
size: -
V: TRBV24-1
DNA: TGTGCCACCAGTGATAGGGGACAGGGTGGGACTGAAGCTTTCTTT
CDR3: CATSDRGQGGTEAFF

J: TRBJ2-7
D: -
size: once
V: TRBV19
DNA: TGTGCCAGTAGTATTGGGCTAGCAGTGAGCTCCTACGAGCAGTACTTC
CDR3: CASSIGLAVSSYEQYF

J: TRBJ2-3
D: TRBD2
size: -
V: TRBV7-6
DNA: TGTGCCAGCAGCTCCGTAGCGGGATGGGGCACAGATACGCAGTATTTT
CDR3: CASSSVAGWGTDTQYF

J: TRBJ2-7
D: TRBD1
size: few
V: TRBV5-6
DNA: TGTGCCAGCAGCATATCCGGGACAGGGATCGTATACGAGCAGTACTTC
CDR3: CASSISGTGIVYEQYF

J: TRBJ2-7
D: -
size: -
V: TRBV30
DNA: TGTGCCTGGAGTTCCCCCCGGGAAGTTTCCGAGCAGTACTTC
CDR3: CAWSSPREVSEQYF

J: TRBJ1-2
D: -
size: -
V: TRBV6-5
DNA: TGTGCCAGCAGTTATGGCCGGGACATTAACGGCTACACCTTC
CDR3: CASSYGRDINGYTF

J: TRBJ2-7
D: TRBD1
size: -
V: TRBV27
DNA: TGTGCCAGCAGTTTATCGAAGGGACAGTTCAACGAGCAGTACTTC
CDR3: CASSLSKGQFNEQYF

J: TRBJ1-4
D: -
size: -
V: TRBV25-1
DNA: TGTGCCAGCAGAGATGACAGTGGAAAACTGTTTTTT
CDR3: CASRDDSGKLFF

J: TRBJ2-1
D: -
size: -
V: TRBV19
DNA: TGTGCCAGTAGTCAACCAAAGAGGACTGGGCGCGACAATGAGCAGTTCTTC
CDR3: CASSQPKRTGRDNEQFF

J: TRBJ2-2
D: -
size: -
V: TRBV3-1/TRBV3-2
DNA: TGTGCCAGCAGCGCGGAAGATTTGGGGGAGGCCGGGGAGCTGTTTTTT
CDR3: CASSAEDLGEAGELFF

J: TRBJ2-7
D: TRBD2
size: -
V: TRBV11-3
DNA: TGTGCCAGCAGCTTGCCGGGACTAAGGAGCTCCTACGAGCAGTACTTC
CDR3: CASSLPGLRSSYEQYF

J: TRBJ2-1
D: TRBD2
size: few
V: TRBV27
DNA: TGTGCCAGCAGTCCGAGCGGGAGGCCCACCCTCAATGAGCAGTTCTTC
CDR3: CASSPSGRPTLNEQFF

J: TRBJ2-7
D: -
size: -
V: TRBV19
DNA: TGTGCCAGTAGTTCGAGTTTAGGGCCAGGGCCCATATACGAGCAGTACTTC
CDR3: CASSSSLGPGPIYEQYF

J: TRBJ1-1
D: TRBD1
size: -
V: TRBV11-2
DNA: TGTGCCAGCAGCTTAGGCTCGGGACAGGCGTTTGAAGCTTTCTTT
CDR3: CASSLGSGQAFEAFF

J: TRBJ2-2
D: -
size: -
V: TRBV5-1
DNA: TGCGCCAGCAGCTTGGATTCACAGGGAAACACCGGGGAGCTGTTTTTT
CDR3: CASSLDSQGNTGELFF

J: TRBJ2-2
D: TRBD2
size: -
V: TRBV20-1
DNA: TGCAGTGCTAGTCCTAGCGGGAGGACGAACACCGGGGAGCTGTTTTTT
CDR3: CSASPSGRTNTGELFF

J: TRBJ2-7
D: -
size: -
V: TRBV27
DNA: TGTGCCAGCAGTACCCGGGAGTCAGGCGAGCAGTACTTC
CDR3: CASSTRESGEQYF

J: TRBJ1-2
D: -
size: -
V: TRBV19
DNA: TGTGCCAGTAGCCCCCAGGGGATCGGCTATGGCTACACCTTC
CDR3: CASSPQGIGYGYTF

J: TRBJ2-2
D: TRBD2
size: -
V: TRBV27
DNA: TGTGCCAGCAGTTTTCGCGGGAGAGAAACCGGGGAGCTGTTTTTT
CDR3: CASSFRGRETGELFF

J: TRBJ2-7
D: TRBD1
size: -
V: TRBV7-9
DNA: TGTGCCAGCAGCACCAGGGGGCGGGAGCAGTACTTC
CDR3: CASSTRGREQYF

J: TRBJ2-1
D: -
size: -
V: TRBV7-3
DNA: TGTGCCAGCAGCTTATATAGAGCGGCCGTCAATGAGCAGTTCTTC
CDR3: CASSLYRAAVNEQFF

J: TRBJ1-5
D: -
size: -
V: TRBV19
DNA: TGTGCCAGTAGACCCGAAGCACGTTGGCCCCAGCATTTT
CDR3: CASRPEARWPQHF

J: TRBJ2-5
D: -
size: -
V: TRBV9
DNA: TGTGCCAGCAGCGTAAAGGACGGGGGGACCCAGTACTTC
CDR3: CASSVKDGGTQYF

J: TRBJ1-6
D: -
size: -
V: TRBV3-1/TRBV3-2
DNA: TGTGCCAGCAGCCAAGGGGCAGGGTGGAGGGATTCACCCCTCCACTTT
CDR3: CASSQGAGWRDSPLHF

J: TRBJ1-1
D: -
size: -
V: TRBV6-1
DNA: TGTGCCAGCAGTGAATTACCCGGGGGGCAGGAAGCTTTCTTT
CDR3: CASSELPGGQEAFF

J: TRBJ1-1
D: TRBD1
size: -
V: TRBV5-1
DNA: TGCGCCAGCAGCTGGGGAGACAGGGATAATACTGAAGCTTTCTTT
CDR3: CASSWGDRDNTEAFF

J: TRBJ2-1
D: TRBD2
size: -
V: TRBV3-1/TRBV3-2
DNA: TGTGCCAGCAGCCTAGCCGGGACTAGCGGGAGGGATGAGCAGTTCTTC
CDR3: CASSLAGTSGRDEQFF

J: TRBJ2-1
D: TRBD2
size: -
V: TRBV5-1
DNA: TGCGCCAGCAGCTTGGAGGTGGGACTAGCCTACAATGAGCAGTTCTTC
CDR3: CASSLEVGLAYNEQFF

J: TRBJ2-6
D: TRBD1
size: -
V: TRBV19
DNA: TGTGCCAGTAGTATAAGGGACAGGGAATACTCTGGGGCCAACGTCCTGACTTTC
CDR3: CASSIRDREYSGANVLTF

J: TRBJ2-7
D: TRBD1
size: -
V: TRBV27
DNA: TGTGCCAGCAGAGGGACAGCTACCTACGAGCAGTACTTC
CDR3: CASRGTATYEQYF

J: TRBJ2-3
D: TRBD1
size: -
V: TRBV9
DNA: TGTGCCAGCAGCGAGATGGGACAGAAACACGTTACGCAGTATTTT
CDR3: CASSEMGQKHVTQYF

J: TRBJ2-2
D: TRBD2
size: -
V: TRBV5-5
DNA: TGTGCCAGCAGCCGAGGACTAGCGGAAAACACCGGGGAGCTGTTTTTT
CDR3: CASSRGLAENTGELFF

J: TRBJ2-1
D: TRBD2
size: -
V: TRBV11-3
DNA: TGTGCCAGCAGTTCTCTAGCGGGAGTCTACAATGAGCAGTTCTTC
CDR3: CASSSLAGVYNEQFF

J: TRBJ2-1
D: -
size: -
V: TRBV29-1
DNA: TGCAGCGTTGCGGGGGGCAGGACCAATGAGCAGTTCTTC
CDR3: CSVAGGRTNEQFF